This T cell receptor (beta chain) was recovered during a study of T-cell reconstitution after alpha-beta-depleted transplantation in children. Using unique molecular identifiers, the investigators prepared the TCRbeta library. TCRdb itself ran the PCR reads through MiXCR, one entry per CDR3 protein. Of about 280,000 distinct CDR3 sequences in the sample, 11% were seen once. The CDR3 runs to 14 residues. CDR1 and CDR2 from the germline V gene are MDHEN and SYDVKM. The V gene end was trimmed by 6 bases and the J gene end by 7 bases; junction bases not matched to a gene: 4. This clonotype was seen ten or more times. The antigen remains undetermined. Whole-study results and caveats: Fresh T-cell production supplied most of the T-cell counts and diversity seen one year after transplant. Reportedly, alpha-beta T cells present about two months post-transplant originated from several hundred expanded clones of graft origin. Some patients owed their high day-60 TCRbeta diversity to surviving recipient T cells and thymic progenitors.

This TCR was sampled from a male patient aged 2-9 years who had a stem cell transplant for chronic granulomatous disease, so the T cells may come from the graft donor. The specimen comprised peripheral blood, sampled 180 days after TCRalphabeta/CD19-depleted stem cell transplant. The chain employs TRBV28 and TRBJ1-4, with TRBD1 matching 11 bases. The CDR3 loop reads CASRMDRGREKLFF. CDR3 nucleotides: TGTGCCAGCAGGATGGACAGGGGGCGTGAAAAACTGTTTTTT.